These 6 T cell receptor beta chains originate from one sample sequenced in a study of vaccination effects on CD4 cells after COVID-19. These TCRs are of unknown antigen specificity. Sequencing used immunoSEQ multiplex PCR; TCRdb keeps in-frame clones, though not all of them. The sample lists around 40,000 clones; roughly 65% were seen once. Isolation of CD4+ T cells took place after less than twelve days of culture. The sample consisted of CD4+ T cells from PBMCs cultured without peptide, taken before COVID-19 vaccination. Every receptor here comes from a human donor who received a COVID-19 vaccine.

This clone came up a few times. CDR3 DNA sequence: TGTGCCAGCAGCTCCATGCGGGGACAGGGAGTCAATCAGCCCCAGCATTTT. It encodes CASSSMRGQGVNQPQHF. The V and J genes are TRBV5-8 and TRBJ1-5; 9 bases are shared with TRBD1. Germline values: CDR1 SGHTS, CDR2 YDEGEE. The length of the CDR3 is 17 residues. V was pared by 3 bases and J by 3 bases, with 10 bases of the junction left unmatched.

The rearrangement uses TRBV3-1 (or the pseudogene TRBV3-2) and TRBJ1-1; tentatively, D is TRBD1 (5 bases). The V gene lost 4 bases and the J gene lost 4 bases, with 10 bases spanning the gap. This CDR3 has 13 residues. From germline, CDR1 is LGHDT and CDR2 YNNKEL (reference sequence). The CDR3 loop is CASSPGTATEAFF. The CDR3 bases are TGTGCCAGCAGCCCTGGGACGGCCACTGAAGCTTTCTTT.

The chain uses TRBV2 and TRBJ1-6; 8 bases agree with TRBD1. V lost 2 bases, J lost 10 bases, and 7 bases stayed unmatched. CDR3 size: 15 residues. The germline V gene encodes CDR1 SNHLY and CDR2 FYNNEI. CDR3 DNA sequence: TGTGCCAGCAGTGAACCCGGACAGGGCTGGTCACCCCTCCACTTT. Translating gives CASSEPGQGWSPLHF. Supplemented by reference TRBV2 and TRBJ1-6, the full variable domain reads EPEVTQTPSHQVTQMGQEVILRCVPISNHLYFYWYRQILGQKVEFLVSFYNNEISEKSEIFDDQFSVERPDGSNFTLKIRSTKLEDSAMYFCASSEPGQGWSPLHFGNGTRLTVT.

V and J are TRBV7-7 and TRBJ2-1; no clear D gene. Trimming shortened V by 1 base and J by 6 bases, and 7 bases separated the two germline ends. This CDR3 spans 13 amino acids. CDR1 is SSHAT, CDR2 FNYEAQ, per germline (reference sequence). The CDR3 DNA follows: TGTGCCAGCAGCTTAGAGGGCCGCAATGAGCAGTTCTTC. Translated, it gives CASSLEGRNEQFF.

The CDR3 sequence: CASGGTGGGETQYF. CDR3 bases: TGTGCCAGCGGCGGGACAGGGGGTGGAGAGACCCAGTACTTC. The chain joins TRBV2 to TRBJ2-5, with TRBD1 identical over 11 bases. V shed 8 bases, J shed 4 bases, and the junction held 6 bases outside the gene matches. Germline V lookup: CDR1 SNHLY, CDR2 FYNNEI. This CDR3 region has 14 residues. Drawing the rest from reference TRBV2 and TRBJ2-5, the complete variable domain is EPEVTQTPSHQVTQMGQEVILRCVPISNHLYFYWYRQILGQKVEFLVSFYNNEISEKSEIFDDQFSVERPDGSNFTLKIRSTKLEDSAMYFCASGGTGGGETQYFGPGTRLLVL.

The V gene is TRBV23-1, the J gene TRBJ2-2; a weak D match, TRBD2 (5 bases). TRBV23-1 carries the ORF label, with uncertain function. V lost 3 bases and J 0 bases, leaving 17 bases between the germline ends. The CDR3 is 18 residues long. The CDR3 reads CASSHSPREGANTGELFF. CDR3 DNA: TGCGCCAGCAGTCATTCCCCCCGGGAAGGAGCGAACACCGGGGAGCTGTTTTTT.